This T cell receptor beta chain originates from a study of metastatic and nonmetastatic thyroid tumors. Background on the study: Across peripheral blood and tumor or nodule tissue samples taken from malignant and benign thyroid patients, the repertoires were compared with one another.

Comments on this clone: Its antigen is currently unknown.

In the original analysis: Built for papillary thyroid cancer, a distant-metastasis classifier drew on CDR3 differences across clinicopathological groups. MiXCR re-clonotyped the PCR reads for TCRdb. Here the V and J calls rest on TCRdb's processing, not on the authors' analysis. The table has fewer than 100,000 clones, more than 12% seen once; the top ten hold roughly 4%. All patients reached thyroid surgery having received no treatment beforehand. Regarding the study as a whole: As reported, TCR beta diversity in blood and tumor was significantly higher in malignant thyroid tumors than in benign nodules.

The junction had 11 bases not matched to a gene; V was cut back by 2 bases and J by 2 bases. CDR3 length: 17 amino acids. Germline V gene sequence: CDR1 SGHTA, CDR2 FQGNSA. The V call is TRBV7-2, the J call TRBJ2-5, with 7 bases that match TRBD1. The source material was blood. The receptor's source is a female donor with papillary thyroid cancer or a benign thyroid nodule (not recorded which). Some clones in this sample may be carry-over from other donors' samples. CDR3 coding DNA: TGTGCCAGCAGCTTATACAGGGGCTCGGGGTTTCAAGAGACCCAGTACTTC. Protein product: CASSLYRGSGFQETQYF.